These 27 T cell receptor beta chains share one sample of origin, sequenced in a study of control samples from healthy donors and cancer patients. Measured with immunoSEQ multiplex PCR; TCRdb has only the in-frame clones, and not every one. In the table there are around 130,000 clones, roughly 84% of which are singletons. What was sequenced was blood. These receptors originate from a man aged 45-65 years in good health.

The genes are TRBV30 and TRBJ2-3; D gene uncertain. This CDR3 region has 14 residues. V shed 1 base and J shed 2 bases, with 10 bases lying between them. The germline CDR1 and CDR2 sequences are GTSNPN and SVGIG (reference sequence). CDR3 residues: CAWSEGFNTDTQYF. The CDR3 coding sequence is TGTGCCTGGAGTGAAGGATTTAACACAGATACGCAGTATTTT.

This clone appeared a single time. This rearrangement joins TRBV9 to TRBJ1-2; D remains unclear. V was trimmed by 4 bases and J by 5 bases, leaving 18 bases between them. This CDR3 has 15 amino acids. CDR1 and CDR2 from the germline V gene are SGDLS and YYNGEE. CDR3 bases: TGTGCCAGCAGCCCCCGGGCCAGTGCCTCTTATGGCTACACCTTC. It codes for CASSPRASASYGYTF.

This clone was recorded once. This chain connects TRBV10-3 to TRBJ2-3; TRBD1 or TRBD2 may be the D gene (7 bases each). The CDR3 totals 13 residues. Trimming removed 10 bases from V and 3 bases from J, with 14 bases in between. Germline V gives CDR1 ENHRY, CDR2 SYGVKD. In nucleotides, the CDR3 is TGTGCCAGTAGACAGGGAGGGACAGATACGCAGTATTTT. Translation gives CASRQGGTDTQYF.

The chain has TRBV12-3 or TRBV12-4 and TRBJ1-2; perhaps TRBD1 as D (5 bases). The ends were cut back, 6 bases at V and 8 bases at J, with 10 bases in the middle. The CDR3 is 11 amino acids. CDR3 nucleotide sequence: TGTGCCAGCAGCCCCGGGGGAGGCTACACCTTC. Translation gives CASSPGGGYTF.

In this sample, this clone turned up once. This sequence joins TRBV28 and TRBJ1-2; D unresolved. Per germline, CDR1 MDHEN and CDR2 SYDVKM. This CDR3 comprises 13 residues. Trimming pared 3 bases from V and 2 bases from J, leaving 7 bases between. The CDR3 sequence is CASSLSRNYGYTF. The CDR3 nucleotides read TGTGCCAGCAGTTTGTCCCGGAACTATGGCTACACCTTC.

On this clone itself: One end of the junction fails to match germline, which may point to a read error. The chain carries TRBV5-6 and TRBJ2-1; 9 bases fit TRBD1. The CDR3 spans 13 residues. The germline CDR1 and CDR2 sequences are SGHDT and YYEEEE. The CDR3 reads CASTIRAGQGPVF. In DNA form, the CDR3 reads TGTGCCAGCACCATAAGGGCGGGACAGGGCCCTGTCTTC.

This chain links TRBV11-2 with TRBJ2-1, with TRBD1 as a possible D gene (6 bases). Between the trimmed V and J ends, which lost 0 bases and 0 bases, there was a span of 9 bases. Per germline, CDR1 SGHAT and CDR2 FQNNGV. The CDR3 covers 16 residues. The CDR3: CASSLDQGSSYNEQFF. CDR3 bases: TGTGCCAGCAGCTTAGACCAGGGGAGCTCCTACAATGAGCAGTTCTTC.

V usage is TRBV11-2 and J usage is TRBJ2-5; no clear D. The CDR3 has 11 amino acids. Germline loops: CDR1 SGHAT, CDR2 FQNNGV. V lost 5 bases and J lost 2, with 3 bases in between. CDR3 residues: CASSRQETQYF. CDR3 nucleotide sequence: TGTGCCAGCAGCCGACAAGAGACCCAGTACTTC. Filled out from reference TRBV11-2 and TRBJ2-5, the complete variable domain reads EAGVAQSPRYKIIEKRQSVAFWCNPISGHATLYWYQQILGQGPKLLIQFQNNGVVDDSQLPKDRFSAERLKGVDSTLKIQPAKLEDSAVYLCASSRQETQYFGPGTRLLVL.

This clone was picked up a small number of times. The V and J genes are TRBV5-6 and TRBJ2-2, with a possible D match to TRBD2 (5 bases). V was cut by 2 bases and J by 0 bases, with 17 bases left in between. The CDR3 contains 18 residues. Per germline, CDR1 SGHDT and CDR2 YYEEEE. The chain's CDR3 is CASSFSVGLAANTGELFF. CDR3 DNA sequence: TGTGCCAGCAGCTTTTCTGTGGGCCTAGCCGCGAACACCGGGGAGCTGTTTTTT.

In its sample, this clone was seen a few times. The chain employs TRBV18 and TRBJ1-2, with D maybe TRBD1 (6 bases). The V gene lost 3 bases and the J gene lost 5 bases, with 16 bases spanning the gap. This CDR3 has 15 residues. In germline, CDR1 is KGHSH, CDR2 LQKENI. The CDR3 DNA reads TGTGCCAGCTCACCTAATGGGGCAGGGGAGTATGGCTACACCTTC. Its translation is CASSPNGAGEYGYTF.

The rearrangement joins TRBV5-4 to TRBJ2-1, with no clear D. CDR3 size: 16 residues. The V and J ends lost 1 base and 0 bases respectively, with 11 bases between them. Germline-derived CDR1 and CDR2 are SGHNT and YYREEE (reference sequence). CDR3: CASSLFRASSYNEQFF. CDR3 nucleotide sequence: TGTGCCAGCAGCTTGTTCCGGGCCAGCTCCTACAATGAGCAGTTCTTC.

To note about this clone: One end of the junction varies from germline; a read error may be responsible. The chain uses TRBV13 and TRBJ2-7, with 10 bases that match TRBD1. CDR1 and CDR2 from the germline V gene are PRHDT and FYEKMQ (reference sequence). This CDR3 is 13 amino acids long. CDR3 region: CASSVGTGDEQYF. CDR3 nucleotides: TGTGCCAGCAGCGTAGGGACAGGGGACGAGCAGTACTTC.

This clone was seen a single time. CDR3 in DNA: TGTGCCAGCAGCAAGGACGGATACTCTGGGGCCAACGTCCTGACTTTC. This translates into CASSKDGYSGANVLTF. This chain joins TRBV9 and TRBJ2-6, with no clear D. CDR3 size: 16 residues. V lost 4 bases to trimming and J lost 0 bases, with 11 bases between them. Looked up from germline, CDR1 is SGDLS and CDR2 is YYNGEE.

V usage is TRBV7-6 and J usage is TRBJ1-5, with D uncertain. Between the trimmed V and J ends, which lost 0 bases and 3 bases, there was a span of 3 bases. The germline CDR1 and CDR2 sequences are SGHVS and FNYEAQ. The CDR3 loop spans 13 amino acids. CDR3: CASSLATNQPQHF. CDR3 sequence (DNA): TGTGCCAGCAGCTTAGCGACCAATCAGCCCCAGCATTTT.

V is TRBV2 and J is TRBJ1-1; possibly TRBD1 for D (5 bases). With 6 bases removed from V and 6 bases from J, the gap between germline ends came to 14 bases. The germline V gene has CDR1 SNHLY and CDR2 FYNNEI. This CDR3 is built from 13 residues. The CDR3 DNA follows: TGTGCCAGCAGCAACCTCAGGGAATCTGAAGCTTTCTTT. Protein product: CASSNLRESEAFF.

This chain joins TRBV6-5 and TRBJ1-6; unclear D gene. The ends were cut back, 7 bases at V and 7 bases at J, with 11 bases in the middle. In germline, CDR1 is MNHEY, CDR2 SVGAGI. CDR3 length equals 13 residues. The CDR3 spells CASTRSPNSPLHF. The CDR3 bases are TGTGCCAGCACCAGAAGCCCCAATTCACCCCTCCACTTT.

This chain connects TRBV3-1 (or the pseudogene TRBV3-2) to TRBJ2-4; 14 bases match TRBD2. This CDR3 contains 21 residues. The germline V gene encodes CDR1 LGHDT and CDR2 YNNKEL (reference sequence). The V and J ends lost 1 base and 2 bases, in that order; junction bases with no gene match: 13. The CDR3 region is CASSQGRGLAGAYPTKNIQYF. As DNA, the CDR3 is TGTGCCAGCAGCCAAGGGAGGGGACTAGCGGGGGCGTACCCGACCAAAAACATTCAGTACTTC.

The chain is built from TRBV28 and TRBJ2-5; 9 positions match TRBD1. The V gene's germline CDR1 is MDHEN and CDR2 SYDVKM. The length of the CDR3 is 15 residues. V was pared by 6 bases and J by 4 bases, with 9 bases of the junction left unmatched. The CDR3 DNA reads TGTGCCAGCAGATCACTGACAGGGGGTGCAGAGACCCAGTACTTC. It translates to CASRSLTGGAETQYF. Based on the CDR3 plus reference TRBV28 and TRBJ2-5, the full variable domain is DVKVTQSSRYLVKRTGEKVFLECVQDMDHENMFWYRQDPGLGLRLIYFSYDVKMKEKGDIPEGYSVSREKKERFSLILESASTNQTSMYLCASRSLTGGAETQYFGPGTRLLVL.

The V and J genes are TRBV2 and TRBJ2-2; D may be TRBD2 (6 bases). Trimming removed 1 base at V and 5 bases at J, with 11 bases between. CDR1 is SNHLY, CDR2 FYNNEI, per germline. The CDR3 spans 15 residues. CDR3 sequence reads: CASSEVMGGTGELFF. The CDR3 DNA is TGTGCCAGCAGTGAAGTCATGGGGGGAACCGGGGAGCTGTTTTTT. Drawing the rest from reference TRBV2 and TRBJ2-2, the complete variable domain is EPEVTQTPSHQVTQMGQEVILRCVPISNHLYFYWYRQILGQKVEFLVSFYNNEISEKSEIFDDQFSVERPDGSNFTLKIRSTKLEDSAMYFCASSEVMGGTGELFFGEGSRLTVL.

V is TRBV7-9 and J is TRBJ1-4; 8 bases line up with TRBD1. J lost 1 base, V lost 3 bases, and 4 bases had no gene match. The CDR3 has 16 residues. Germline V CDR1 and CDR2: SEHNR, FQNEAQ (reference sequence). CDR3 amino acids: CASSFRGLGTNEKLFF. CDR3 nucleotide sequence: TGTGCCAGCAGCTTCAGGGGGCTCGGAACTAATGAAAAACTGTTTTTT. Full variable domain (remainder filled in from reference TRBV7-9 and TRBJ1-4): DTGVSQNPRHKITKRGQNVTFRCDPISEHNRLYWYRQTLGQGPEFLTYFQNEAQLEKSRLLSDRFSAERPKGSFSTLEIQRTEQGDSAMYLCASSFRGLGTNEKLFFGSGTQLSVL.

The rearrangement links TRBV24-1 to TRBJ2-3; 8 bases agree with TRBD1. CDR3 length: 14 amino acids. The germline V gene has CDR1 KGHDR and CDR2 SFDVKD. With V trimmed by 3 bases and J by 4 bases, 2 bases remained unmatched. The CDR3 reads CATSDPGGSDTQYF. CDR3 nucleotides: TGTGCCACCAGTGATCCAGGGGGCTCAGATACGCAGTATTTT.

CDR3 protein: CASSLAVGGDSNQPQHF. CDR3 DNA: TGTGCCAGCAGCTTAGCAGTGGGAGGGGATAGCAATCAGCCCCAGCATTTT. V and J are TRBV7-9 and TRBJ1-5, with D possibly TRBD1 on 5 matching bases. CDR1 is SEHNR, CDR2 FQNEAQ, per germline (reference sequence). Trimming took 0 bases from V and 0 from J, leaving 12 bases between them. This CDR3 has 17 residues.

The chain links TRBV27 to TRBJ1-2; maybe TRBD1 (6 bases). Germline CDR1 and CDR2: MNHEY and SMNVEV (reference sequence). V dropped 3 bases and J dropped 4 bases, with 18 bases sitting between them. This CDR3 has 16 residues. The CDR3 region has the DNA TGTGCCAGCAGTTTCCGTCAGACAGGCACTTTCTATGGCTACACCTTC. This sequence encodes CASSFRQTGTFYGYTF.

This clone was seen only once. Other DNA sequences in this specimen translate into the identical CDR3. V gene TRBV7-3 combines with J gene TRBJ1-2; possibly TRBD1 for D (6 bases). Germline V gene sequence: CDR1 SGHTA, CDR2 FQGTGA. The CDR3 spans 13 residues. V was pared by 5 bases and J by 6 bases, with 13 bases between. The CDR3, as DNA: TGTGCCAGCAGCCAAGGGGGTCGGGATGGCTACACCTTC. This sequence encodes CASSQGGRDGYTF.

This clone was detected only a few times. This sequence joins TRBV30 and TRBJ2-7; D is ambiguous. This CDR3 spans 12 amino acids. In germline, CDR1 is GTSNPN, CDR2 SVGIG (reference sequence). The V gene lost 0 bases and the J gene lost 3 bases, with 6 bases spanning the gap. Here the CDR3 DNA reads TGTGCCTGGAGTGTCAGAGACTACGAGCAGTACTTC. Amino acids: CAWSVRDYEQYF.

This clone was seen just once. The chain joins TRBV7-2 to TRBJ1-4, with TRBD1 as a possible D gene (5 bases). Trimming cost V 5 bases and J 3 bases, with 16 bases left between them. Per germline, CDR1 SGHTA and CDR2 FQGNSA. The CDR3 spans 16 residues. CDR3 nucleotide sequence: TGTGCCAGCAGCGCGTCCCCGGGACTGGCTAATGAAAAACTGTTTTTT. Protein product: CASSASPGLANEKLFF.

The V and J genes are TRBV6-5 and TRBJ1-5, with D uncertain. CDR3 length equals 15 residues. CDR1 MNHEY and CDR2 SVGAGI come from the germline V gene. Trimming removed 7 bases at V and 6 bases at J, with 19 bases between. The CDR3 coding sequence is TGTGCCAGCACCCCCGACCCCGGCGGCGGTCAGCCCCAGCATTTT. It yields the protein CASTPDPGGGQPQHF.